This TCR beta chain is drawn from a study of blood T cells in healthy people across ages. The second PCR ran about 6 to 12 cycles with a sample-barcoded 5' primer and J-beta primers. A template-switch adaptor that had 12 random nucleotides put a tag on each cDNA molecule. TCRdb ran MiXCR on the 5' RACE reads and lists one entry per CDR3 protein. Found here are about 730,000 distinct CDR3 sequences, more than 40% of them singletons; the top ten hold less than 25%. This clonotype came up many times. No antigen is known for it. This CDR3 is built from 13 residues. CDR1 and CDR2 from the germline V gene are SQVTM and ANQGSEA. V was cut by 3 bases and J by 4 bases, with 13 bases left in between. Study-level points and caveats: Across the age range, TCR beta diversity per million T cells fell in a roughly linear way.

The chain combines TRBV29-1 with TRBJ2-7; possible D gene TRBD1, 6 bases. The sequenced sample was blood. The source is a woman aged 60 to 75 in good health. CDR3 protein: CSVDLGGRYEQYF. CDR3 DNA sequence: TGCAGCGTTGATCTTGGGGGCAGGTACGAGCAGTACTTC.